This TCR beta chain came from a study of technical replicates of blood from a few donors. TCRdb's copy holds only in-frame clones and misses some; the assay was immunoSEQ multiplex PCR. The sample yields almost 90,000 clones, 94% seen once. Trimming removed 3 bases from V and 7 bases from J, with 7 bases in between. Germline CDR1 is MDHEN and CDR2 is SYDVKM. The CDR3 loop spans 11 amino acids. Sequences were obtained from T cells isolated from PBMCs. The rearrangement uses TRBV28 and TRBJ2-7; D remains unclear. The sequence was collected from a human donor in good health. The DNA for the CDR3 is TGTGCCAGCAGTTTTGAGAGAGAGCAGTACTTC. It is translated as CASSFEREQYF. Combining the CDR3 with reference TRBV28 and TRBJ2-7 gives the whole variable domain DVKVTQSSRYLVKRTGEKVFLECVQDMDHENMFWYRQDPGLGLRLIYFSYDVKMKEKGDIPEGYSVSREKKERFSLILESASTNQTSMYLCASSFEREQYFGPGTRLTVT.